Presented here are 2 T cell receptor beta chains from one specimen sequenced in a study of blood T cells in healthy people across ages. Primed by a sample-barcoded 5' primer and a J-beta primer mix, a second PCR proceeded for 7 to 11 cycles. MiXCR, run by TCRdb on the 5' RACE reads, gives a single entry per CDR3 protein. The data show 650,000 to 700,000 distinct CDR3 sequences, with approximately 30% seen just once and less than 20% held by the top ten. The specimen sequenced was blood. The source of these receptors is a woman aged 80 or older in good health.

This clonotype was picked up a small number of times. The CDR3 here is CASSFLDRVWGGNQPQHF. CDR3 sequence (DNA): TGTGCCAGCAGTTTCCTGGACAGGGTGTGGGGTGGCAATCAGCCCCAGCATTTT. V and J are TRBV28 and TRBJ1-5; TRBD1 aligns across 8 bases. The trim removed 3 bases at V and 2 bases at J, leaving 12 bases unmatched. This CDR3 has 18 residues. From germline, CDR1 is MDHEN and CDR2 SYDVKM.

V and J are TRBV20-1 and TRBJ2-1, with TRBD2 matching 10 bases. CDR1 and CDR2 from the germline V gene are DFQATT and SNEGSKA (reference sequence). V lost 3 bases to trimming and J lost 1 base; unmatched junction nucleotides: 9. CDR3 size: 17 residues. In DNA, the CDR3 is TGCAGTGCTAGGAGCCTAGCGGGGGCAAAGTCCTACAATGAGCAGTTCTTC. It specifies CSARSLAGAKSYNEQFF.